The 29 T cell receptor beta chains listed next were all sequenced from one sample in a study of tumour-infiltrating T cells in Burkitt lymphoma. This table comes from immunoSEQ multiplex PCR, and its TCRdb copy is limited to in-frame clones, with some not included. The sample holds some 13,000 clones, roughly 87% seen once. What was sequenced was tumor tissue. The source is a human donor with diffuse large B-cell lymphoma.

The chain couples TRBV19 to TRBJ2-5, with 10 bases matching TRBD2. Germline-derived CDR1 and CDR2 are LNHDA and SQIVND (reference sequence). The CDR3 loop spans 15 amino acids. Trimming took 5 bases from V and 2 from J; bases not matched to a gene: 5. CDR3 bases: TGTGCCAGTAGTTGGTCTAGCGGGGGACAAGAGACCCAGTACTTC. Amino acid sequence: CASSWSSGGQETQYF.

The CDR3 sequence is CASSQVAGANYGYTF. CDR3 nucleotides: TGTGCCAGCAGCCAAGTGGCAGGGGCTAACTATGGCTACACCTTC. The rearrangement links TRBV14 to TRBJ1-2, with D perhaps TRBD1 (6 bases). CDR3 length equals 15 residues. Trimming took 1 base from V and 0 from J, leaving 9 bases between them. From germline, CDR1 is SGHDN and CDR2 FVKESK.

This clone was found once. The chain recombines TRBV11-1 with TRBJ1-1; no clear D gene. V was shortened by 5 bases and J by 1 base, with 8 bases between the two germline ends. The V gene's germline CDR1 is SGHAT and CDR2 FQDESV (reference sequence). The CDR3 contains 13 residues. This CDR3 is CASSIPPNTEAFF. As DNA, the CDR3 is TGTGCCAGCAGCATCCCACCGAACACTGAAGCTTTCTTT.

The chain has TRBV19 and TRBJ2-7; D remains unclear. V gave up 3 bases and J gave up 5 bases, with 11 bases separating them. Per the germline V gene, CDR1 is LNHDA and CDR2 is SQIVND (reference sequence). The length of the CDR3 is 13 residues. CDR3 bases: TGTGCCAGTAGTATTGGGCAGGTAAACGAGCAGTACTTC. It specifies CASSIGQVNEQYF.

CDR3 sequence reads: CSVEPVGSFGYTF. The CDR3 DNA reads as TGCAGCGTTGAACCGGTGGGGTCGTTCGGCTACACCTTC. The chain joins TRBV29-1 to TRBJ1-2; D gene uncertain. There are 13 residues in the CDR3. Trimming cost V 2 bases and J 8 bases, with 15 bases left between them. Per the germline V gene, CDR1 is SQVTM and CDR2 is ANQGSEA.

V is TRBV5-4 and J is TRBJ1-1; D remains unclear. V dropped 2 bases and J dropped 0 bases, with 8 bases sitting between them. Per germline, CDR1 SGHNT and CDR2 YYREEE (reference sequence). The CDR3 spans 14 residues. CDR3 amino acids: CASSLVGMNTEAFF. The CDR3 DNA reads TGTGCCAGCAGCTTAGTGGGCATGAACACTGAAGCTTTCTTT. Full variable domain (missing parts from reference TRBV5-4 and TRBJ1-1): ETGVTQSPTHLIKTRGQQVTLRCSSQSGHNTVSWYQQALGQGPQFIFQYYREEENGRGNFPPRFSGLQFPNYSSELNVNALELDDSALYLCASSLVGMNTEAFFGQGTRLTVV.

This chain connects TRBV12-5 to TRBJ1-1, with D perhaps TRBD1 (5 bases). Germline CDR1 reads LGHNT; CDR2 reads FRNRAP. CDR3 length: 15 amino acids. V lost 1 base, J lost 1 base, and 10 bases lay in between. CDR3 residues: CASGLGGTPNTEAFF. The CDR3 DNA follows: TGTGCTAGTGGTTTGGGGGGGACGCCGAACACTGAAGCTTTCTTT. Looking up the rest from reference TRBV12-5 and TRBJ1-1 gives the full variable domain: DARVTQTPRHKVTEMGQEVTMRCQPILGHNTVFWYRQTMMQGLELLAYFRNRAPLDDSGMPKDRFSAEMPDATLATLKIQPSEPRDSAVYFCASGLGGTPNTEAFFGQGTRLTVV.

Here the CDR3 DNA reads TGTGCCAGCAGCACCTCGGGGGGGGCTTGGGAGACCCAGTACTTC. It yields the protein CASSTSGGAWETQYF. The chain is built from TRBV6-5 and TRBJ2-5; TRBD2 aligns across 8 bases. CDR1 is MNHEY, CDR2 SVGAGI, per germline. The CDR3 loop spans 15 amino acids. Unmatched junction bases numbered 11, after V lost 6 bases and J lost 5 bases.

The chain joins TRBV2 to TRBJ1-5, with 8 bases aligning to TRBD1. Germline CDR1 and CDR2: SNHLY and FYNNEI. This CDR3 spans 15 amino acids. The J segment lost 3 bases and the V segment lost 3 bases, leaving 4 bases of the junction unmatched. The CDR3 protein is CASSDRTGLNQPQHF. The CDR3 nucleotides are TGTGCCAGCAGTGATAGGACAGGGCTCAATCAGCCCCAGCATTTT.

Only a few counts were recorded for this clone. This sequence joins TRBV7-8 and TRBJ1-1; weak D call: TRBD1 (5 bases). Trimming shortened V by 1 base and J by 1 base, and 10 bases separated the two germline ends. The CDR3 has 15 amino acids. The germline CDR1 and CDR2 sequences are SGHVS and FQNEAQ. The CDR3 region has the DNA TGTGCCAGCAGCTTAGGGCAGGGACCGAACACTGAAGCTTTCTTT. It encodes CASSLGQGPNTEAFF.

The chain carries TRBV11-2 and TRBJ2-4; D unclear. The ends were cut back, 2 bases at V and 2 bases at J, with 4 bases in the middle. Germline V lookup: CDR1 SGHAT, CDR2 FQNNGV. The CDR3 runs 13 residues. The CDR3 sequence is CASSLTSKNIQYF. DNA for the CDR3: TGTGCCAGCAGCTTAACCTCCAAAAACATTCAGTACTTC.

The rearrangement links TRBV19 to TRBJ2-7; 10 nucleotides match TRBD1. With 4 bases clipped from V and 2 bases from J, the junction kept 5 bases outside the gene matches. This CDR3 is built from 15 residues. Per the germline V gene, CDR1 is LNHDA and CDR2 is SQIVND (reference sequence). The chain's CDR3 is CASSTAGTGAYEQYF. The CDR3 DNA is TGTGCCAGTAGTACGGCGGGGACAGGGGCCTACGAGCAGTACTTC. Complete variable domain (other parts from reference TRBV19 and TRBJ2-7): DGGITQSPKYLFRKEGQNVTLSCEQNLNHDAMYWYRQDPGQGLRLIYYSQIVNDFQKGDIAEGYSVSREKKESFPLTVTSAQKNPTAFYLCASSTAGTGAYEQYFGPGTRLTVT.

The rearrangement links TRBV19 to TRBJ2-1; 7 bases are shared with TRBD2. V lost 0 bases and J lost 9; bases outside the gene matches: 2. This CDR3 contains 13 residues. Germline V gene sequence: CDR1 LNHDA, CDR2 SQIVND (reference sequence). CDR3 bases: TGTGCCAGTAGTATAGACGCGGGAGTTGAGCAGTTCTTC. It yields the protein CASSIDAGVEQFF.

The gene calls are TRBV15 and TRBJ1-1; TRBD1 aligns across 8 bases. J lost 0 bases, V lost 6 bases, and 3 bases had no gene match. Germline CDR1 is LNHNV and CDR2 is YYDKDF (reference sequence). This CDR3 spans 14 amino acids. Written as DNA, the CDR3 is TGTGCCACCAGATTGACAGGGGTGAACACTGAAGCTTTCTTT. Translation: CATRLTGVNTEAFF.

This clone has a handful of counts. The chain employs TRBV7-9 and TRBJ2-5; 8 bases align to TRBD2. Trimming cost V 5 bases and J 5 bases; bases outside gene matches: 10. The CDR3 loop spans 15 amino acids. Per germline, CDR1 SEHNR and CDR2 FQNEAQ (reference sequence). DNA for the CDR3: TGTGCCAGCAGCCCCGCGGGGGGCTTGGGGGAGACCCAGTACTTC. Protein product: CASSPAGGLGETQYF.

The rearrangement uses TRBV4-3 and TRBJ1-6; 7 bases map to TRBD1. The germline V gene has CDR1 LGHNA and CDR2 YSLEER. The V gene end was trimmed by 5 bases and the J gene end by 7 bases; junction bases not matched to a gene: 8. CDR3 length equals 15 residues. CDR3 amino acids: CASSSDRSVNSPLHF. In DNA form, the CDR3 reads TGCGCCAGCAGCTCGGACAGGAGTGTGAATTCACCCCTCCACTTT.

The chain combines TRBV4-3 with TRBJ1-5, with 11 bases matching TRBD1. V lost 4 bases and J lost 7; bases outside the gene matches: 6. This CDR3 is built from 15 residues. Germline loops: CDR1 LGHNA, CDR2 YSLEER. The CDR3 DNA reads TGCGCCAGCAGCCTAGGACAGGGGGCCGAACAGCCCCAGCATTTT. Translation: CASSLGQGAEQPQHF.

This clone was seen more than once but under ten times. The gene calls are TRBV10-3 and TRBJ2-7; 7 bases are a match to TRBD1. Per germline, CDR1 ENHRY and CDR2 SYGVKD. CDR3 length equals 14 residues. With V trimmed by 6 bases and J by 0 bases, 5 bases remained unmatched. Here the CDR3 reads CAIRQGTSSYEQYF. For the CDR3, the DNA is TGTGCCATCAGACAGGGGACGAGCTCCTACGAGCAGTACTTC.

In its sample, this clone was seen once. The chain recombines TRBV19 with TRBJ1-5; possibly TRBD1 for D (6 bases). Germline loops: CDR1 LNHDA, CDR2 SQIVND (reference sequence). This CDR3 spans 12 amino acids. Trimming removed 7 bases at V and 5 bases at J, with 9 bases between. The CDR3 loop reads CASKGGHQPQHF. As DNA, the CDR3 is TGTGCCAGTAAGGGGGGACATCAGCCCCAGCATTTT.

The J gene is TRBJ2-1, the V gene TRBV27; 10 nucleotides match TRBD2. The V gene's germline CDR1 is MNHEY and CDR2 SMNVEV (reference sequence). The CDR3 extends over 14 amino acids. J was trimmed by 6 bases and V by 8 bases; bases with no gene match: 7. The CDR3 DNA reads TGTGCCAGCCGAAGCGGGACTAGCGTCAATGAGCAGTTCTTC. Translation gives CASRSGTSVNEQFF.

The V gene is TRBV6-1, the J gene TRBJ1-5, with a weak D call TRBD1 (5 bases). The CDR3 has 15 residues. CDR1 and CDR2 (germline): MNHNS, SASEGT. The V end was cut by 7 bases, the J end by 4 bases, with 17 bases between. The CDR3 DNA reads TGTGCCAGCACCACACCAGGGTTAGGGAATCAGCCCCAGCATTTT. Translating it yields CASTTPGLGNQPQHF.

The V call is TRBV7-6, the J call TRBJ2-3; no clear D gene. From germline, CDR1 is SGHVS and CDR2 FNYEAQ. This CDR3 spans 16 amino acids. V was cut by 5 bases and J by 2 bases, with 17 bases left in between. DNA for the CDR3: TGTGCCAGCAGCCCGTCTCACCACCCTTCCACAGATACGCAGTATTTT. Its protein is CASSPSHHPSTDTQYF.

This sequence joins TRBV6-1 and TRBJ1-5; D is unclear. With 4 bases removed from V and 5 bases from J, the gap between germline ends came to 9 bases. The CDR3 has 13 residues. CDR1 and CDR2 from the germline V gene are MNHNS and SASEGT. The CDR3 protein is CASSGERDQPQHF. CDR3 bases: TGTGCCAGCAGTGGCGAACGGGATCAGCCCCAGCATTTT.

The chain employs TRBV14 and TRBJ1-1; D is undetermined. Germline loops: CDR1 SGHDN, CDR2 FVKESK. Between the trimmed V and J ends, which lost 7 bases and 2 bases, there was a span of 11 bases. The CDR3 is made up of 13 amino acids. The CDR3 region is CASTYQINTEAFF. CDR3 DNA sequence: TGTGCCAGCACATACCAAATAAACACTGAAGCTTTCTTT.

V and J are TRBV9 and TRBJ2-7, with D possibly TRBD1 on 6 matching bases. Germline V gene sequence: CDR1 SGDLS, CDR2 YYNGEE. V was shortened by 0 bases and J by 0 bases, with 13 bases between the two germline ends. The CDR3 is made up of 16 amino acids. CDR3 sequence: CASSVDQGPSSYEQYF. DNA of the CDR3: TGTGCCAGCAGCGTAGATCAGGGGCCAAGCTCCTACGAGCAGTACTTC. Together with reference TRBV9 and TRBJ2-7, the CDR3 gives the full variable domain: DSGVTQTPKHLITATGQRVTLRCSPRSGDLSVYWYQQSLDQGLQFLIQYYNGEERAKGNILERFSAQQFPDLHSELNLSSLELGDSALYFCASSVDQGPSSYEQYFGPGTRLTVT.

The rearrangement joins TRBV29-1 to TRBJ1-3; D is ambiguous. Germline V gene data show CDR1 as SQVTM and CDR2 as ANQGSEA. CDR3 length equals 14 residues. The ends were cut back, 6 bases at V and 0 bases at J, with 12 bases in the middle. In DNA, the CDR3 is TGCAGCGTGGCTGGGCAATCCTCTGGAAACACCATATATTTT. This translates into CSVAGQSSGNTIYF.

The chain combines TRBV7-2 with TRBJ2-3, with D hard to call. Germline loops: CDR1 SGHTA, CDR2 FQGNSA. Trimming pared 1 base from V and 3 bases from J, leaving 8 bases between. The CDR3 runs to 14 residues. DNA for the CDR3: TGTGCCAGCAGCTTAGTTGAGAATACAGATACGCAGTATTTT. Encoded protein: CASSLVENTDTQYF.

V usage is TRBV9 and J usage is TRBJ2-7; D possibly matches TRBD1 or TRBD2 (5 bases each). Germline V lookup: CDR1 SGDLS, CDR2 YYNGEE. V dropped 3 bases and J dropped 0 bases, with 16 bases sitting between them. This CDR3 is built from 16 residues. The CDR3 sequence: CASSGGAGMNSYEQYF. DNA of the CDR3: TGTGCCAGCAGCGGAGGGGCAGGAATGAACTCCTACGAGCAGTACTTC. Based on the CDR3 plus reference TRBV9 and TRBJ2-7, the full variable domain is DSGVTQTPKHLITATGQRVTLRCSPRSGDLSVYWYQQSLDQGLQFLIQYYNGEERAKGNILERFSAQQFPDLHSELNLSSLELGDSALYFCASSGGAGMNSYEQYFGPGTRLTVT.

V and J are TRBV14 and TRBJ2-5; 9 nucleotides match TRBD1. Gene TRBJ2-7 matches the end of the DNA better, so the J call may be wrong. Germline CDR1 reads SGHDN; CDR2 reads FVKESK. The CDR3 has 12 residues. CDR3 DNA: TGTGCCAGCAGAACAGGGGGCGACGAGCAGTACTTC. Translation gives CASRTGGDEQYF.